This is a list of T cell receptor beta chains from one sample in a study of blood T cell repertoires in COVID-19. The protocol was immunoSEQ multiplex PCR, while the TCRdb copy is restricted to in-frame clones and leaves out a portion. This table has 89,000 or so clones, 85% appearing once. The sample consisted of peripheral blood. All receptors derive from a man older than 75 with acute or convalescent COVID-19. CDR3s include the opening cysteine and the closing phenylalanine or tryptophan. D genes are given only for firm matches. Expanded clones are given a class, and other clones once, few, many or no size at all.

-,TRBJ1-2,TRBV14,once,CASSQRDRVADGYTF,TGTGCCAGCAGCCAAAGGGATCGGGTAGCGGATGGCTACACCTTC
TRBD1,TRBJ2-2,TRBV28,-,CASRTGGGFTGELFF,TGTGCCAGCAGGACAGGGGGAGGTTTCACCGGGGAGCTGTTTTTT
-,TRBJ2-7,TRBV19,-,CASSISSSRGLNEQYF,TGTGCCAGTAGTATATCCTCGTCGCGCGGGTTAAACGAGCAGTACTTC
TRBD1,TRBJ1-3,TRBV6-1,-,CASSEAVGGRSGNTIYF,TGTGCCAGCAGTGAAGCGGTAGGGGGCAGATCTGGAAACACCATATATTTT
TRBD2,TRBJ2-1,TRBV27,-,CASCRGTTYNEQFF,TGTGCCAGCTGTCGGGGGACTACCTACAATGAGCAGTTCTTC
-,TRBJ2-3,TRBV7-9,-,CASSSDRTTDTQYF,TGTGCCAGCAGCTCGGACAGAACCACAGATACGCAGTATTTT
-,TRBJ2-1,TRBV9,-,CASSVVASGPNNEQFF,TGTGCCAGCAGCGTAGTCGCCAGCGGGCCTAACAATGAGCAGTTCTTC
-,TRBJ2-3,TRBV15,-,CATSSYTDTQYF,TGTGCCACCAGCAGTTACACAGATACGCAGTATTTT
TRBD1,TRBJ1-5,TRBV27,-,CASSFRQGANQPQHF,TGTGCCAGCAGTTTCCGGCAGGGGGCGAATCAGCCCCAGCATTTT
TRBD1,TRBJ2-3,TRBV4-2,-,CASSQDLTVGGGTDTQYF,TGTGCCAGCAGCCAAGATCTTACAGTAGGGGGCGGCACAGATACGCAGTATTTT
-,TRBJ2-7,TRBV9,-,CASSPRPGNYEQYF,TGTGCCAGCAGCCCCCGACCAGGAAACTACGAGCAGTACTTC
-,TRBJ2-1,TRBV11-2,-,CASRRIRSSYNEQFF,TGTGCCAGCAGGCGTATAAGGAGCTCCTACAATGAGCAGTTCTTC
-,TRBJ1-5,TRBV18,-,CASSPQYQGSADSNQPQHF,TGTGCCAGCTCACCACAGTACCAGGGATCGGCGGATAGCAATCAGCCCCAGCATTTT
-,TRBJ1-2,TRBV6-6,-,CASSYSRAGDGYTF,TGTGCCAGCAGTTACTCGAGGGCAGGGGATGGCTACACCTTC
-,TRBJ2-1,TRBV29-1,-,CSVAGWGTYYNEQFF,TGCAGCGTGGCGGGATGGGGGACCTACTACAATGAGCAGTTCTTC
-,TRBJ2-2,TRBV24-1,once,CATSGPETGNTGELFF,TGTGCCACCAGTGGACCCGAGACAGGGAACACCGGGGAGCTGTTTTTT
TRBD1,TRBJ1-1,TRBV5-1,-,CASSWGTGGDEAFF,TGCGCCAGCAGCTGGGGGACAGGGGGCGATGAAGCTTTCTTT
-,TRBJ1-6,TRBV3-1/TRBV3-2,-,CASSPQLTNSPLHF,TGTGCCAGCAGCCCACAGTTGACTAATTCACCCCTCCACTTT
TRBD2,TRBJ2-5,TRBV5-1,-,CASREGGLSSETQYF,TGCGCCAGCAGAGAGGGAGGGCTATCCTCAGAGACCCAGTACTTC
TRBD2,TRBJ2-7,TRBV5-1,-,CASSLGPGLNYEQYF,TGCGCCAGCAGCTTGGGACCGGGACTAAACTACGAGCAGTACTTC
-,TRBJ1-5,TRBV12-5,once,CASGLGSSNQPQHF,TGTGCTAGTGGTTTGGGGAGCAGCAATCAGCCCCAGCATTTT
TRBD1,TRBJ2-5,TRBV20-1,-,CSASPDRVETQYF,TGCAGTGCTAGTCCCGACAGGGTCGAGACCCAGTACTTC
TRBD2,TRBJ2-6,TRBV5-4,-,CASSRRGLALSSGANVLTF,TGTGCCAGCAGCAGGAGGGGACTAGCGTTAAGCTCTGGGGCCAACGTCCTGACTTTC
TRBD1,TRBJ2-7,TRBV3-1/TRBV3-2,-,CASSRRLTGNYEQYF,TGTGCCAGCAGCCGCCGGTTGACAGGGAACTACGAGCAGTACTTC
TRBD2,TRBJ2-4,TRBV19,-,CASTLAGAGKNIQYF,TGTGCCAGTACACTAGCGGGAGCGGGCAAAAACATTCAGTACTTC
-,TRBJ2-5,TRBV28,-,CASSLSGKETQYF,TGTGCCAGCAGTTTATCGGGAAAAGAGACCCAGTACTTC
-,TRBJ2-2,TRBV5-1,-,CASSTLGNTGELFF,TGCGCCAGCAGCACCCTAGGTAACACCGGGGAGCTGTTTTTT
-,TRBJ2-4,TRBV5-6,once,CASTLGGFAKNIQYF,TGTGCCAGCACTCTCGGGGGTTTCGCCAAAAACATTCAGTACTTC
-,TRBJ2-3,TRBV7-3,-,CASSLGGALDTQYF,TGTGCCAGCAGCTTAGGAGGGGCCCTGGATACGCAGTATTTT
TRBD2,TRBJ2-6,TRBV5-1,-,CASSPGGPSSGANVLTF,TGCGCCAGCAGCCCGGGGGGGCCTAGCTCTGGGGCCAACGTCCTGACTTTC
TRBD1,TRBJ2-7,TRBV3-1/TRBV3-2,-,CASSRTPGQGAREQYF,TGTGCCAGCAGCCGAACCCCGGGACAGGGGGCGAGGGAGCAGTACTTC
TRBD2,TRBJ2-1,TRBV9,-,CASSVAPSGRDNEQFF,TGTGCCAGCAGCGTAGCACCCAGCGGGAGGGACAATGAGCAGTTCTTC
TRBD2,TRBJ2-1,TRBV7-3,-,CASSLTSGSYEQFF,TGTGCCAGCAGCTTAACTAGCGGGAGTTATGAGCAGTTCTTC
TRBD1,TRBJ1-4,TRBV7-9,-,CASSLPQGAVTNEKLFF,TGTGCCAGCAGCTTACCCCAGGGGGCTGTCACTAATGAAAAACTGTTTTTT
-,TRBJ2-7,TRBV6-6,-,CASSPDSSYEQYF,TGTGCCAGCAGTCCGGACAGTTCCTACGAGCAGTACTTC
TRBD2,TRBJ2-3,TRBV6-4,few,CASSLGTSGTDTQYF,TGTGCCAGCAGTCTAGGGACTAGCGGCACAGATACGCAGTATTTT
-,TRBJ1-4,TRBV6-1,-,CASSPGATNEKLFF,TGTGCCAGCAGCCCAGGGGCAACTAATGAAAAACTGTTTTTT
TRBD1,TRBJ2-5,TRBV11-3,-,CASSSGQEETQYF,TGTGCCAGCAGCTCGGGACAGGAAGAGACCCAGTACTTC
-,TRBJ2-5,TRBV24-1,-,CATSRPGQQETQYF,TGTGCCACCAGTCGTCCGGGACAACAAGAGACCCAGTACTTC
-,TRBJ1-4,TRBV6-2/TRBV6-3,-,CASSYSWRGDEKLFF,TGTGCCAGCAGTTACTCGTGGAGGGGTGATGAAAAACTGTTTTTT
-,TRBJ2-5,TRBV4-3,-,CASSQDLWRETQYF,TGCGCCAGCAGCCAAGATCTATGGAGGGAGACCCAGTACTTC
TRBD2,TRBJ2-1,TRBV5-1,-,CASNWGGSSYNEQFF,TGCGCCAGCAACTGGGGCGGGAGCTCCTACAATGAGCAGTTCTTC
-,TRBJ2-2,TRBV5-6,-,CASSLPQINTGELFF,TGTGCCAGCAGCTTGCCACAGATTAACACCGGGGAGCTGTTTTTT
-,TRBJ2-5,TRBV7-8,-,CASSPHTGIETQYF,TGTGCCAGCAGCCCACACACGGGGATAGAGACCCAGTACTTC
TRBD1,TRBJ1-1,TRBV27,few,CASSFPGQQNTEAFF,TGTGCCAGCAGTTTCCCGGGACAGCAGAACACTGAAGCTTTCTTT
TRBD1,TRBJ1-1,TRBV6-5,-,CASSYLGRGNFEAFF,TGTGCCAGCAGTTACCTTGGCAGGGGGAATTTTGAAGCTTTCTTT
TRBD2,TRBJ2-3,TRBV6-2/TRBV6-3,-,CASSPGLALSTDTQYF,TGTGCCAGCAGTCCCGGACTAGCACTAAGCACAGATACGCAGTATTTT
-,TRBJ2-7,TRBV5-8,-,CASTLLAAYEQYF,TGTGCCAGCACCCTACTAGCAGCCTACGAGCAGTACTTC
-,TRBJ1-5,TRBV28,once,CASSFMGASNQPQHF,TGTGCCAGCAGTTTTATGGGGGCTAGCAATCAGCCCCAGCATTTT
TRBD2,TRBJ2-1,TRBV6-2/TRBV6-3,few,CASSRVKRDYTSYNEQFF,TGTGCCAGCAGTAGGGTGAAGCGGGATTATACATCCTACAATGAGCAGTTCTTC
TRBD1,TRBJ1-2,TRBV30,-,CAWGQGEDYGYTF,TGTGCCTGGGGACAGGGGGAGGACTATGGCTACACCTTC
TRBD1,TRBJ2-1,TRBV30,-,CAWRRGQGNNEQFF,TGTGCCTGGCGTCGGGGACAGGGTAACAATGAGCAGTTCTTC
TRBD1,TRBJ2-7,TRBV6-2/TRBV6-3,-,CASSRDRASIVDAYEQYF,TGTGCCAGCAGTCGGGACAGGGCAAGTATAGTAGATGCCTACGAGCAGTACTTC
-,TRBJ1-1,TRBV7-9,-,CASSLGGPETEAFF,TGTGCCAGCAGCTTAGGGGGGCCAGAAACTGAAGCTTTCTTT
TRBD1,TRBJ1-3,TRBV9,-,CASSPWTGRGNTIYF,TGTGCCAGCAGCCCCTGGACAGGGCGCGGAAACACCATATATTTT
TRBD1,TRBJ2-2,TRBV7-3,once,CASSPTGVLNPNTGELFF,TGTGCCAGCAGCCCGACAGGGGTCCTCAATCCGAACACCGGGGAGCTGTTTTTT
-,TRBJ1-6,TRBV3-1/TRBV3-2,-,CASSQAVGSSYNSPLHF,TGTGCCAGCAGCCAAGCTGTCGGTAGCTCCTATAATTCACCCCTCCACTTT
-,TRBJ2-2,TRBV6-4,-,CASSPDSLGELFF,TGTGCCAGCAGCCCGGACAGCCTCGGGGAGCTGTTTTTT
-,TRBJ1-6,TRBV19,-,CASSRGQPGDSPLHF,TGTGCCAGTAGTAGAGGACAGCCTGGCGATTCACCCCTCCACTTT
-,TRBJ2-7,TRBV27,-,CASSRDLAATYEQYF,TGTGCCAGCAGCCGAGACCTAGCTGCTACCTACGAGCAGTACTTC